The source of this T cell receptor beta chain is a study of cytomegalovirus exposure and HLA in healthy donors. Regarding the study as a whole: A later analysis revealed that TCR association rates differed between HLA loci, peaking at DRB1 and bottoming out at HLA-C.

Regarding donors, all were healthy bone marrow donors. PCR was performed using 60 Vbeta and 13 Jbeta primers. The table came from immunoSEQ multiplex PCR; TCRdb's copy has only in-frame clones and leaves some out. The repertoire has some 98,000 clones, about three quarters of them found once; the top ten carry about 8%. A remark on this clone: The antigen remains unidentified.

V dropped 0 bases and J dropped 1 base, with 8 bases sitting between them. The CDR3 runs 15 residues. Looked up from germline, CDR1 is LNHNV and CDR2 is YYDKDF (reference sequence). The sequence came from a human donor in good health. This chain links TRBV15 with TRBJ2-3; D is uncertain. Source material: PBMCs. The chain's CDR3 is CATSRDYSGTDTQYF. CDR3 nucleotides: TGTGCCACCAGCAGAGATTATTCCGGCACAGATACGCAGTATTTT.